This TCR beta chain stems from a study of blood T cell repertoires in COVID-19. About the study: PBMCs, B-cell-depleted T cells, or T cells provided the cDNA or gDNA that made up the material.

This clone has a single count. V was cut by 3 bases and J by 4 bases, with 19 bases left in between. The germline V gene encodes CDR1 KGHSH and CDR2 LQKENI. The CDR3 loop spans 17 amino acids. Some clones are missing from TCRdb's copy, which holds only in-frame ones; the method was immunoSEQ multiplex PCR. Of roughly 100,000 clones in the sample, 80% to 95% were seen once. The source material was peripheral blood. The V gene is TRBV18, the J gene TRBJ2-1; perhaps TRBD1 as D (6 bases). The sequence came from a man aged 18 to 30 with COVID-19, enrolled during active disease. The CDR3 nucleotides read TGTGCCAGCTCACCCCGAGCCAGTGTAGGGGGATACAATGAGCAGTTCTTC. Its protein is CASSPRASVGGYNEQFF.